This T cell receptor (beta chain) was recorded in a study of T cell responses to AZD1222 COVID-19 vaccine (dated by TCRdb to about 2021). In the study overall: Because spike-specific TCR depth and breadth did not differ between the two schedules, AZD1222 recipients who got a second dose at roughly 4 weeks were pooled with those who got a second dose at roughly 12 weeks. A total of 230 to 250 trial participants underwent TCR sequencing, of whom roughly 210 had received two doses of AZD1222 and roughly 26 had received two doses of the MenACWY control vaccine. Trial participants were enrolled into age subgroups of 18-55, 56-69 and 70-plus years, which contained 148, 28 and 57 TCR-sequenced participants, respectively. The paper as a whole reports these results and caveats: Participants were mostly white British, with more females than males. The authors suggested clonal diversity may have been underestimated. The 56-69-year group was small, and its depth increase did not reach significance, likely because of low power. No day 14 peak-response samples were available, so repertoires were characterized only after the peak T cell response. After two AZD1222 doses, both the breadth and the depth of spike-specific TCRs were significantly higher than at day 0 and than in MenACWY recipients. Conclusions about previously exposed vaccinees are limited because only six or seven AZD1222 recipients were SARS-CoV-2 seropositive at baseline. Reportedly, close to half of the unique spike-specific TCRs recognized epitopes lying outside the regions that are mutated in the B.1.351 and B.1.1.7 variants. The vaccine-associated CD4 TCRs covered the entire spike protein, and the dominant responses fell in regions 160-218 and 743-854.

The CDR3 regions of human TCRbeta chains were analyzed by immunosequencing. Turning to the authors' computational methods: TCRs in the repertoires were matched against a reference library of SARS-CoV-2-specific TCRs that had been generated with the MIRA antigen-specificity platform. Breadth was defined as the fraction of unique TCRs that were SARS-CoV-2-associated, and depth was defined as the fraction of total T cells that were SARS-CoV-2-associated. Each spike-specific TCR was assigned to its reactive spike region and to a CD4 or CD8 class using the MIRA data. Log10-transformed breadth and depth values were compared by one-way ANOVA with Sidak's multiple comparisons tests. Not all clones reach the TCRdb copy of this immuneACCESS table, which keeps in-frame sequences only. Checked studies attribute under half of the gap to unresolved V genes and leave the rest unexplained. That table gives V, J and clone size, and the DNA gave D and trimming. The sample records tens of thousands of clones, over 60% of which are singletons. The ten top clones hold 12% of the sample.

The junction shows trimming of 5 bases on V and 6 bases on J, plus 19 bases between the germline ends. The CDR3 holds 15 amino acids from the cysteine to the phenylalanine. The entry retains the CDR3 DNA only, 45 bases that are in frame from base 1. The germline V gene sets CDR1 to SGHTA and CDR2 to FQGNSA. In its sample, this clone was seen once. It has no known antigen specificity. No quality values exist for individual bases; no much larger clone is one base distant. According to the study, the label for this sample's time point signals: baseline before first vaccination. The vaccinee samples were drawn from two UK trials, COV001 and COV002, one of which was a single-blind randomized controlled phase 2/3 trial testing AZD1222 (ChAdOx1 nCoV-19) in healthy adults. For TCRbeta chain sequencing, PBMC samples from trial participants were taken at day 0 and at day 28 after the second dose.

The chain is encoded by TRBV7-2 joined to TRBJ2-5; no D segment can be confidently identified. This receptor was obtained from an adult in good health. This material consisted of peripheral blood, taken on day 0 of AZD1222 vaccination. The sequenced DNA: TGTGCCAGCAGCCCCCCCGGACGCCTCGCTCAGACCCAGTACTTC. Translation gives CASSPPGRLAQTQYF.